One and the same sample provided the 5 T cell receptor beta chains below, sequenced in a study of STAT3 mutations in large granular lymphocyte leukemia. The study, taken as a whole, reports: At least one immunodominant TCR beta clonotype appeared in every T-cell large granular lymphocyte leukemia patient.

Their antigen targets remain unknown. TCRdb's table, derived via immunoSEQ multiplex PCR, lists solely in-frame clones and lacks some. The profile covers some 37,000 clones, with over 75% appearing a single time and about 0.46% taken by the ten largest. The sequenced material came from PBMCs. These receptors all stem from a human donor with T large granular lymphocyte leukemia. Some clones in this sample may be carry-over from other donors' samples.

V gene TRBV1 combines with J gene TRBJ1-2. TRBV1 is a pseudogene locus. This CDR3 is 12 amino acids long. CDR3 in DNA: TGCACCAGCCCCTACGACGGGGTAGGCTACACCTTC. Translated, it gives CTSPYDGVGYTF.

In its sample, this clone was seen once. The chain has TRBV7-8 and TRBJ2-7, with 7 bases aligning to TRBD1. Germline assignment: CDR1 SGHVS and CDR2 FQNEAQ. After removal of 5 bases from V and 2 bases from J, the junction contained 6 bases not matched to a gene. The CDR3 sequence is 14 residues long. The CDR3 DNA follows: TGTGCCAGCAGCCCAGACAGGGCGGCCTACGAGCAGTACGTC. It specifies CASSPDRAAYEQYV.

This chain links TRBV19 with TRBJ1-6; 7 bases fit TRBD1. V lost 6 bases, J lost 14 bases, and 7 bases stayed unmatched. Germline V gene sequence: CDR1 LNHDA, CDR2 SQIVND (reference sequence). This CDR3 contains 12 residues. The CDR3, as DNA: TGTGCCAGTAGCGACCAGGGGGTCACCCTCCACTTT. This encodes CASSDQGVTLHF. Looking up the rest from reference TRBV19 and TRBJ1-6 gives the full variable domain: DGGITQSPKYLFRKEGQNVTLSCEQNLNHDAMYWYRQDPGQGLRLIYYSQIVNDFQKGDIAEGYSVSREKKESFPLTVTSAQKNPTAFYLCASSDQGVTLHFGNGTRLTVT.

V is TRBV6-6 and J is TRBJ2-3; D perhaps matches TRBD2 (6 bases). The CDR3 is made up of 15 amino acids. Deletions cut 0 bases from V and 6 bases from J, with 13 bases between. Looked up from germline, CDR1 is MNHNY and CDR2 is SVGAGI (reference sequence). The CDR3 sequence is CASSYSMAGFDTQYF. The CDR3 DNA sequence: TGTGCCAGCAGTTACTCGATGGCGGGGTTTGATACGCAGTATTTT.

The CDR3 protein is CASNSDSGNTIYF. CDR3 sequence (DNA): TGTGCCAGCAATTCAGACTCTGGAAACACCATATATTTT. The chain carries TRBV6-5 and TRBJ1-3; no reliable D call. The V end was cut by 7 bases, the J end by 0 bases, with 7 bases between. The CDR3 totals 13 residues. The germline V gene has CDR1 MNHEY and CDR2 SVGAGI.